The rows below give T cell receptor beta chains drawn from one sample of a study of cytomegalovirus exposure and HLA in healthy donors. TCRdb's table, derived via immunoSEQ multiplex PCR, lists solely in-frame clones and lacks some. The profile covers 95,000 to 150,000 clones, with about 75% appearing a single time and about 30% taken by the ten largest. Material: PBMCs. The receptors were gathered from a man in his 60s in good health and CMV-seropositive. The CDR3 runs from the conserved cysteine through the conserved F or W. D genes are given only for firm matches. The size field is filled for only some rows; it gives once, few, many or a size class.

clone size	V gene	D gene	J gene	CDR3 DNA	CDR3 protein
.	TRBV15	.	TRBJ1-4	TGTGCCACCAGCGGCGGCTTGGCTTTTAATGAAAAGCTGTTTTTT	CATSGGLAFNEKLFF
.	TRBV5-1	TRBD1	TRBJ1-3	TGCGCCAGCAGCGCCCGGACAGGGGGTCGAAACACCATATATTTT	CASSARTGGRNTIYF
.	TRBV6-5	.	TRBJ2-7	TGTGCCAGCAGTTCCTCGTTAAGACGGAGTTCCTACGAGCAGTACTTC	CASSSSLRRSSYEQYF
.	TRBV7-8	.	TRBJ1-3	TGTGCCAGCAGCAACCCGGGATACATATATTTT	CASSNPGYIYF
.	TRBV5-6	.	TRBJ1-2	TGTGCCAGCAGCTTGGTCGCCGGTAACTATGGCTACACCTTC	CASSLVAGNYGYTF
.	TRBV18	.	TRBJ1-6	TGTGCCAGCTCACCCAGGCTTGATAATTCACCCCTCCACTTT	CASSPRLDNSPLHF
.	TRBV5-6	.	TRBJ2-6	TGTGCCAGCAGCTTGGGGGCTAGCGAGACCTGGGAAGGGGCCAACGTCCTGACTTTC	CASSLGASETWEGANVLTF
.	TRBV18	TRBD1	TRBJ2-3	TGTGCCAGCTCATCCCGGGACAGGGGGCGCGGGAGAACAGATACGCAGTATTTT	CASSSRDRGRGRTDTQYF
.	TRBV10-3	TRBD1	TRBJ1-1	TGTGCCATCAGTACTGGACAGGGCGGTACTGAAGCTTTCTTT	CAISTGQGGTEAFF
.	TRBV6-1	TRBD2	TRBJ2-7	TGTGCCAGTGAGCTGGGACTAGAAACCTACGAGCAGTACTTC	CASELGLETYEQYF
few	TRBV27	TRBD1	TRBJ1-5	TGTGCCAGCAGAGGACAGGGGGTCTATAGCAATCAGCCCCAGCATTTT	CASRGQGVYSNQPQHF
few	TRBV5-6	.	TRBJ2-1	TGTGCCAGCAGCGCAATGGCCAGGGTCAATGAGCAGTTCTTC	CASSAMARVNEQFF
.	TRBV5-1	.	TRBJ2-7	TGCGCCAGCAGCGGAGAGGGGGGGGCCACCTCCTACGAGCAGTACTTC	CASSGEGGATSYEQYF
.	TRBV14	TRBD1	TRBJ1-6	TGTGCCAGCAGCCAACTAACCCCAGGGGGGAATTCACCCCTCCACTTT	CASSQLTPGGNSPLHF
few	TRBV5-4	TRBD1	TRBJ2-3	TGTGCCAGCAGCCCCCAGGACAGGGTTGCAGATACGCAGTATTTT	CASSPQDRVADTQYF